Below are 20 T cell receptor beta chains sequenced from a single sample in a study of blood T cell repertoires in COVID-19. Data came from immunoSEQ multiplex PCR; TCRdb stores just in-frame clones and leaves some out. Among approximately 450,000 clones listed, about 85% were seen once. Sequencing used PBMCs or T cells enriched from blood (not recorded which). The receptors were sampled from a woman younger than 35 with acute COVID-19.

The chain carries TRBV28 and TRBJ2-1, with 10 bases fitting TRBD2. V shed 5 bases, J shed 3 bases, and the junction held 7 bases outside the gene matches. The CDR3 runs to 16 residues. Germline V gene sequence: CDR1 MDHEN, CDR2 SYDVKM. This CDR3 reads CASSLPGLAIYNEQFF. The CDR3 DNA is TGTGCCAGCAGTCTCCCGGGACTAGCGATCTACAATGAGCAGTTCTTC.

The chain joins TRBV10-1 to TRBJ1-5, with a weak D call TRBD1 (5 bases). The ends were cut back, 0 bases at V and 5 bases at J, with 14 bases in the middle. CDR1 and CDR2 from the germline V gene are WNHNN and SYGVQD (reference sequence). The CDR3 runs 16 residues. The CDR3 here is CASSESRQGRDQPQHF. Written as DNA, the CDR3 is TGCGCCAGCAGTGAGTCCCGGCAGGGTCGGGATCAGCCCCAGCATTTT.

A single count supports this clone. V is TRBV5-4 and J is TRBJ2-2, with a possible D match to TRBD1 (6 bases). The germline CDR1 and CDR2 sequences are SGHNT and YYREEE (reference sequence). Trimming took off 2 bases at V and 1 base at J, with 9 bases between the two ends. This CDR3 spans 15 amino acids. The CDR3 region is CASSFGGQNTGELFF. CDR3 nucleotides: TGTGCCAGCAGCTTTGGGGGCCAGAACACCGGGGAGCTGTTTTTT.

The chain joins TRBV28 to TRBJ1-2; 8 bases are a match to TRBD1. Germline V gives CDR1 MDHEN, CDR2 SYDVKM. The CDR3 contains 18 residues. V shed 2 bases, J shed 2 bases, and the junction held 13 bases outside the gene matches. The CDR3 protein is CASSLVRDRMLLNYGYTF. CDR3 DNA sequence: TGTGCCAGCAGTTTAGTGAGGGACAGGATGCTCCTCAACTATGGCTACACCTTC.

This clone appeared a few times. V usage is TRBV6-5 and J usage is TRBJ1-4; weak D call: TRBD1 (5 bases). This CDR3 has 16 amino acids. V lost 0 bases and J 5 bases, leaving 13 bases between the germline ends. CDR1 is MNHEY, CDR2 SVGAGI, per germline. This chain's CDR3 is CASSYSKGRRNEKLFF. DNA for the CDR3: TGTGCCAGCAGTTACTCGAAGGGGAGGAGAAATGAAAAACTGTTTTTT.

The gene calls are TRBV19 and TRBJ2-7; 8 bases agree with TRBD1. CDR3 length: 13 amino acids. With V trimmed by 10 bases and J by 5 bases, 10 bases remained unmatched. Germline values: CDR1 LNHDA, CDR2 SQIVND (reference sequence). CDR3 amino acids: CATLDRVLNEQYF. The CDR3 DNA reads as TGTGCCACCTTGGACAGGGTGCTAAACGAGCAGTACTTC.

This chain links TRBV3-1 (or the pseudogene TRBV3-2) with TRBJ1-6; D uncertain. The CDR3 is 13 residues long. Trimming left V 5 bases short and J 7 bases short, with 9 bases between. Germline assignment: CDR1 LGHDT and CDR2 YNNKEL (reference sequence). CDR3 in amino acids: CASSFRSNSPLHF. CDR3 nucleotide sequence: TGTGCCAGCAGCTTTAGATCAAATTCACCCCTCCACTTT.

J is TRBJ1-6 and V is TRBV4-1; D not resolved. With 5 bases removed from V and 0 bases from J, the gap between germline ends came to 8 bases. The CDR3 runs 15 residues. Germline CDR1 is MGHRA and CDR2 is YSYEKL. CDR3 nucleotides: TGCGCCAGCAGCTCGCTGAGCTCCTATAATTCACCCCTCCACTTT. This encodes CASSSLSSYNSPLHF.

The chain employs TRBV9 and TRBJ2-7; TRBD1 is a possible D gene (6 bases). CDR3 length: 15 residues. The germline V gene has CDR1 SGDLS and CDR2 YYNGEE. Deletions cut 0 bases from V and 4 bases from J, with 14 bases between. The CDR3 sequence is CASSVGAGTQYEQYF. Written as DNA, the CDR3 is TGTGCCAGCAGCGTAGGGGCCGGGACACAATACGAGCAGTACTTC.

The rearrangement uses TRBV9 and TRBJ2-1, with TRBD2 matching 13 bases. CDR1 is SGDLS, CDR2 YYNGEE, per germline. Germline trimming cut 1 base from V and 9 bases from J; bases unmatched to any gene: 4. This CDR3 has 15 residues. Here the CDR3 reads CASSVTSGRVGEQFF. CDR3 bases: TGTGCCAGCAGCGTAACTAGCGGGAGGGTTGGTGAGCAGTTCTTC. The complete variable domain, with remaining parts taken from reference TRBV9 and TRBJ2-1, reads DSGVTQTPKHLITATGQRVTLRCSPRSGDLSVYWYQQSLDQGLQFLIQYYNGEERAKGNILERFSAQQFPDLHSELNLSSLELGDSALYFCASSVTSGRVGEQFFGPGTRLTVL.

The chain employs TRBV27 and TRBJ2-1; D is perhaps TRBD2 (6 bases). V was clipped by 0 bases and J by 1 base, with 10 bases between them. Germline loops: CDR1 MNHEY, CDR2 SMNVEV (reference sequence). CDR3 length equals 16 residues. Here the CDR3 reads CASSLSPGSSYNEQFF. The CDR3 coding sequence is TGTGCCAGCAGTTTATCCCCCGGGAGTTCCTACAATGAGCAGTTCTTC.

Written as DNA, the CDR3 is TGTGCCAGTAGTATAGATCATCTTTACAGGGGGTTAACGAACACTGAAGCTTTCTTT. Translation gives CASSIDHLYRGLTNTEAFF. This chain links TRBV19 with TRBJ1-1; 8 bases map to TRBD1. CDR3 length: 19 amino acids. The trim removed 0 bases at V and 1 base at J, leaving 13 bases unmatched. Germline CDR1 and CDR2: LNHDA and SQIVND (reference sequence).

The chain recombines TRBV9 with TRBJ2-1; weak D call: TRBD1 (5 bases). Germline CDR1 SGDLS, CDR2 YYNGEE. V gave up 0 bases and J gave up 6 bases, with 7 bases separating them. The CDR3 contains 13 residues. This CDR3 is CASSVGRGNEQFF. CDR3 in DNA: TGTGCCAGCAGCGTAGGAAGGGGCAATGAGCAGTTCTTC.

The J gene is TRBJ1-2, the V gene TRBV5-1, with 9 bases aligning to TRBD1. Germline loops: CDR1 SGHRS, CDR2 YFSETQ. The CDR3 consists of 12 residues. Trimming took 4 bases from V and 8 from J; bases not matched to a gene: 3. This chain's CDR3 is CASSDRGDGYTF. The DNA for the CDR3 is TGCGCCAGCAGCGACAGGGGGGACGGCTACACCTTC. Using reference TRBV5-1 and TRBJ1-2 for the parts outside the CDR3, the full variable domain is KAGVTQTPRYLIKTRGQQVTLSCSPISGHRSVSWYQQTPGQGLQFLFEYFSETQRNKGNFPGRFSGRQFSNSRSEMNVSTLELGDSALYLCASSDRGDGYTFGSGTRLTVV.

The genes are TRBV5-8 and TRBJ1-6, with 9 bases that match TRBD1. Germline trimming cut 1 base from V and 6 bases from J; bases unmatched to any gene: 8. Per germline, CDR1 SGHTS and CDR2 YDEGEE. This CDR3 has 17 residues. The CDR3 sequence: CASSLSQGAGINSPLHF. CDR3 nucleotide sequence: TGTGCCAGCAGCTTGTCACAGGGGGCAGGGATTAATTCACCCCTCCACTTT.

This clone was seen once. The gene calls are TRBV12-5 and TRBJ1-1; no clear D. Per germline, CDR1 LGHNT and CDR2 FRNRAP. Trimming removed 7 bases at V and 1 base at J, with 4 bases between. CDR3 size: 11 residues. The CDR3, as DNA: TGTGCTAGTGCCCGGAACACTGAAGCTTTCTTT. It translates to CASARNTEAFF.

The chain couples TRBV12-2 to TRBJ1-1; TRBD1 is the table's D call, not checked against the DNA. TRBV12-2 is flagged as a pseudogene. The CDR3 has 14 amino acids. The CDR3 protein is CASRLLGARTEAFF. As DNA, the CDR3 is TGTGCAAGTCGCTTACTGGGGGCGCGGACTGAAGCTTTCTTT.

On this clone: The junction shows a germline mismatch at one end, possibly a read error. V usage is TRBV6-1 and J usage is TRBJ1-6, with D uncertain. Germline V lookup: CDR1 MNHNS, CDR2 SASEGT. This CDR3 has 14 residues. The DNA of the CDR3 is TGTGCCAGCAGTGAACTCGTGTATAGTTCACCCCTCCACTTT. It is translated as CASSELVYSSPLHF.

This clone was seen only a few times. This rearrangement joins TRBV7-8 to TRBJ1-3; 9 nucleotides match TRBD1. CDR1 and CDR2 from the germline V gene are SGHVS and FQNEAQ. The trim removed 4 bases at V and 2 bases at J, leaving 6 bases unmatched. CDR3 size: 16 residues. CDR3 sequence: CASSWTGAMAGNTIYF. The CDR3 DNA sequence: TGTGCCAGCAGCTGGACAGGGGCCATGGCTGGAAACACCATATATTTT.

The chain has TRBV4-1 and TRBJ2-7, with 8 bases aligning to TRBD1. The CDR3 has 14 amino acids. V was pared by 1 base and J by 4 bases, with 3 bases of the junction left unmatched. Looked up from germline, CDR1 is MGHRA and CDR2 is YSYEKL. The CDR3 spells CASSQGTGLYEQYF. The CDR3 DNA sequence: TGCGCCAGCAGCCAAGGGACAGGGCTTTACGAGCAGTACTTC.